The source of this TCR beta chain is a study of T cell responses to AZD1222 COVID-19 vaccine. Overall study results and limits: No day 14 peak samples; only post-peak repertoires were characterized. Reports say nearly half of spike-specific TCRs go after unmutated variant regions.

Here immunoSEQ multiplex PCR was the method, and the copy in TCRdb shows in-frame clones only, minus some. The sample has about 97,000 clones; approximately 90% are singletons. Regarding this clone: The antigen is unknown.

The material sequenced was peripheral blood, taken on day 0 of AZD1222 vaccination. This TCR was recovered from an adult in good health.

CDR3 sequence (DNA): TGTGCCAGCAGGAGGCCAGCGGGGCCCTCCTACGAGCAGTACTTC. This gives the protein CASRRPAGPSYEQYF. The chain uses TRBV7-2 and TRBJ2-7, with TRBD2 matching 7 bases. With 6 bases clipped from V and 0 bases from J, the junction kept 8 bases outside the gene matches. The V gene's germline CDR1 is SGHTA and CDR2 FQGNSA. The CDR3 consists of 15 residues.